A selection of T cell receptor beta chains follows, all from one sample in a study of immune cell composition in non-small cell lung cancer. Data came from immunoSEQ multiplex PCR; TCRdb stores just in-frame clones and leaves some out. The table lists roughly 9,500 clones, approximately 80% of them singletons. Material: non-adjacent lung tissue. Receptor source: a human donor with non-small cell lung cancer. Each CDR3 is given with its conserved first and last residue. The order of the fields is clone size, J gene, D gene, V gene, CDR3 DNA, CDR3 protein. A D gene is named only where the DNA matches it firmly. Size tells how often a clone was seen (once, few, many) or the class of an expanded clone, and some rows leave it out.

clone size: few; J gene: TRBJ1-5; D gene: NA; V gene: TRBV28; CDR3 DNA: TGTGCCAGCAGGTACTCGGGGGGCTTTGATCAGCCCCAGCATTTT; CDR3 protein: CASRYSGGFDQPQHF
clone size: NA; J gene: TRBJ1-6; D gene: TRBD1; V gene: TRBV15; CDR3 DNA: TGTGCCACCAGCAGACTCACTCCCGGGACAGGGGGAAATTCACCCCTCCACTTT; CDR3 protein: CATSRLTPGTGGNSPLHF
clone size: once; J gene: TRBJ2-7; D gene: NA; V gene: TRBV6-1; CDR3 DNA: TGTGCCAGCAGTGAAAACTACGAGCAGTACTTC; CDR3 protein: CASSENYEQYF
clone size: large; J gene: TRBJ1-3; D gene: NA; V gene: TRBV7-2; CDR3 DNA: TGTGCCAGCAGCTTAGGTCCCCAGGCCCACTCTGGAAACACCATATATTTT; CDR3 protein: CASSLGPQAHSGNTIYF
clone size: NA; J gene: TRBJ2-7; D gene: TRBD1; V gene: TRBV4-1; CDR3 DNA: TGCGCCAGCAGCCAAGATTGGGGGACAGGCTACGAGCAGTACTTC; CDR3 protein: CASSQDWGTGYEQYF
clone size: once; J gene: TRBJ2-7; D gene: NA; V gene: TRBV28; CDR3 DNA: TGTGCCAGCAGCCCCACCTTGAAGGCGAGGGCTTACGAGCAGTACTTC; CDR3 protein: CASSPTLKARAYEQYF
clone size: NA; J gene: TRBJ1-1; D gene: NA; V gene: TRBV27; CDR3 DNA: TGTGCCAGCAGTTTAAACGGGTTCACTGAAGCTTTCTTT; CDR3 protein: CASSLNGFTEAFF
clone size: NA; J gene: TRBJ1-3; D gene: NA; V gene: TRBV28; CDR3 DNA: TGTGCCAGCAGTTTAAGCCCGGCCCCGATGATGCCCGGAAACACCATATATTTT; CDR3 protein: CASSLSPAPMMPGNTIYF
clone size: NA; J gene: TRBJ2-1; D gene: NA; V gene: TRBV15; CDR3 DNA: TGTGCCACCAGCAGAGATCGGTGGCTGAATGAGCAGTTCTTC; CDR3 protein: CATSRDRWLNEQFF
clone size: NA; J gene: TRBJ1-1; D gene: NA; V gene: TRBV7-7; CDR3 DNA: TGTGCTAGCAGCCCCCTGGGGCACACTGAAGCTTTCTTT; CDR3 protein: CASSPLGHTEAFF
clone size: NA; J gene: TRBJ2-7; D gene: NA; V gene: TRBV5-1; CDR3 DNA: TGCGCCAGCAGCTTGCCCCGTACGGGGGACTGGTTCTACGAGCAGTACTTC; CDR3 protein: CASSLPRTGDWFYEQYF
clone size: NA; J gene: TRBJ2-7; D gene: NA; V gene: TRBV14; CDR3 DNA: TGTGCCAGCAGCCACTCCTACGAGCAGTACTTC; CDR3 protein: CASSHSYEQYF
clone size: NA; J gene: TRBJ1-2; D gene: TRBD1; V gene: TRBV29-1; CDR3 DNA: TGCAGCGTTGAAAGGGACAGCCCCCCCTACACCTTC; CDR3 protein: CSVERDSPPYTF
clone size: few; J gene: TRBJ2-1; D gene: TRBD2; V gene: TRBV28; CDR3 DNA: TGTGCCAGCAGTTTATCCCTAGCGGCCTCCTACAATGAGCAGTTCTTC; CDR3 protein: CASSLSLAASYNEQFF
clone size: medium-sized; J gene: TRBJ2-6; D gene: NA; V gene: TRBV4-1; CDR3 DNA: TGCGCCAGCAGCCAAGCGGCGAGCCTCTCTGGGGCCAACGTCCTGACTTTC; CDR3 protein: CASSQAASLSGANVLTF
clone size: NA; J gene: TRBJ2-2; D gene: NA; V gene: TRBV5-1; CDR3 DNA: TGCGCCAGCAAGGGGGGGGGCAACGTTCCCGGGGAGCTGTTTTTT; CDR3 protein: CASKGGGNVPGELFF
clone size: large; J gene: TRBJ2-3; D gene: NA; V gene: TRBV9; CDR3 DNA: TGTGCCAGCAGCGTAAGCAGTAAGATCACAGATACGCAGTATTTT; CDR3 protein: CASSVSSKITDTQYF
clone size: NA; J gene: TRBJ2-6; D gene: TRBD2; V gene: TRBV7-8; CDR3 DNA: TGTGCCAGCAGCTTAGTGGGACTAGCGCTTACCTCTGGGGCCAACGTCCTGACTTTC; CDR3 protein: CASSLVGLALTSGANVLTF
clone size: few; J gene: TRBJ1-2; D gene: NA; V gene: TRBV18; CDR3 DNA: TGTGCCAGCTCACCACCTATCGGCAGTATACTCGGGGGCTACACCTTC; CDR3 protein: CASSPPIGSILGGYTF
clone size: NA; J gene: TRBJ1-3; D gene: NA; V gene: TRBV7-3; CDR3 DNA: TGTGCCAGAAACACCATATATTTT; CDR3 protein: CARNTIYF
clone size: NA; J gene: TRBJ1-2; D gene: TRBD1; V gene: TRBV7-2; CDR3 DNA: TGTGCCAGCAGCCTAACCGACAGGGCACACGGCTACACCTTC; CDR3 protein: CASSLTDRAHGYTF
clone size: NA; J gene: TRBJ1-5; D gene: NA; V gene: TRBV25-1; CDR3 DNA: TGTGCCAGCAGCCCCGTTATCATGATGGATAGCAATCAGCCCCAGCATTTT; CDR3 protein: CASSPVIMMDSNQPQHF
clone size: NA; J gene: TRBJ2-3; D gene: NA; V gene: TRBV7-2; CDR3 DNA: TGTGCCAGCAGCTCGACTGGATCTACAACAGATACGCAGTATTTT; CDR3 protein: CASSSTGSTTDTQYF
clone size: NA; J gene: TRBJ2-7; D gene: NA; V gene: TRBV19; CDR3 DNA: TGTGCCAGTAGTCGCCGGGGGGCCCACCTATCCTACGAGCAGTACTTC; CDR3 protein: CASSRRGAHLSYEQYF
clone size: NA; J gene: TRBJ1-3; D gene: NA; V gene: TRBV6-6; CDR3 DNA: TGTGCCAGCACTCTGGCCTCTGGAAACACCATATATTTT; CDR3 protein: CASTLASGNTIYF